This paragraph covers one TCR beta chain sequence. Its antigen is still unknown. Between the trimmed V and J ends, which lost 7 bases and 9 bases, there was a span of 13 bases. CDR3 length equals 13 residues. Germline V lookup: CDR1 SNHLY, CDR2 FYNNEI. This specimen belongs to a study of T cells in Graves' hyperthyroidism and ophthalmopathy. The study's findings and limits: The model foresaw ophthalmopathy a median roughly 6.3 months prior to onset.

RNA transcripts gave rise to amplified TCR beta CDR3 regions. First-round RT-PCR with HTBI primers amplified the TCR CDR3 region. TCRdb processed the multiplex PCR reads anew with MiXCR; each CDR3 protein has one entry. The table lists 450,000 to 700,000 distinct CDR3 sequences, about half of them singletons. The sequenced sample consisted of peripheral blood or thyroid tissue (not recorded which). The V call is TRBV2, the J call TRBJ1-6, with D possibly matching TRBD1 (6 bases). The clonotype was recovered from an adult woman with Graves' disease, either hyperthyroidism or ophthalmopathy (not recorded which). The CDR3: CASNRQEVSPLHF. CDR3 nucleotides: TGTGCCAGCAACAGACAGGAAGTTTCACCCCTCCACTTT.